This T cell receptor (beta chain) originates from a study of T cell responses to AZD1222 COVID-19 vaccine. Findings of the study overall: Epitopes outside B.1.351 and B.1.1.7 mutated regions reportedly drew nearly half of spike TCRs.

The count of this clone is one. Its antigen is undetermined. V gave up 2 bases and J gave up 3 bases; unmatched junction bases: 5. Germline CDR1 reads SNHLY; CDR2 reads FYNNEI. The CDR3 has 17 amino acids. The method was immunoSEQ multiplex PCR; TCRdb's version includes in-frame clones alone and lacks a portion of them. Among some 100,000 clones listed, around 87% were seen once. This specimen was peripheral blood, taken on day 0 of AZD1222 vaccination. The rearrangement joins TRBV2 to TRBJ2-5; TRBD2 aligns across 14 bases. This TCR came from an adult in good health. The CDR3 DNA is TGTGCCAGCAGTGAATGGACTAGCGGGGGGAGTAAAGAGACCCAGTACTTC. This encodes CASSEWTSGGSKETQYF.